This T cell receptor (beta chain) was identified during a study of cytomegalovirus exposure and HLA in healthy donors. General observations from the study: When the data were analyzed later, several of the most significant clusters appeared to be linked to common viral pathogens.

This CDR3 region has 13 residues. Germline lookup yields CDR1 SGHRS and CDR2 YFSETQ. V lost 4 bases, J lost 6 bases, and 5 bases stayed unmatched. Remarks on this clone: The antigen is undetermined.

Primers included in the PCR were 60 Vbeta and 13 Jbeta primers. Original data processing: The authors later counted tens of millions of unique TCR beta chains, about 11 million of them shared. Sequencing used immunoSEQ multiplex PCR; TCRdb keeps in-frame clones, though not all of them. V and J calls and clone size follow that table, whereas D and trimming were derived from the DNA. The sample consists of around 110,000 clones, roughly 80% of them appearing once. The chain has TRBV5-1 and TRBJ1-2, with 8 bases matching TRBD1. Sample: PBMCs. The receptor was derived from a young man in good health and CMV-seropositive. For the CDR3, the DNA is TGCGCCAGCAGCCAGACAGGGGCGGATGGCTACACCTTC. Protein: CASSQTGADGYTF. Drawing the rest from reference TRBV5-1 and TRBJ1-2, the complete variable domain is KAGVTQTPRYLIKTRGQQVTLSCSPISGHRSVSWYQQTPGQGLQFLFEYFSETQRNKGNFPGRFSGRQFSNSRSEMNVSTLELGDSALYLCASSQTGADGYTFGSGTRLTVV.